These 14 T cell receptor beta chains share one sample of origin, sequenced in a study of follicular helper T cells after annual influenza vaccination. Assay: immunoSEQ multiplex PCR; the TCRdb copy retains only in-frame clones and omits some. Counted here are about 27,000 clones, roughly 80% occurring once; the ten biggest clones make up approximately 1.1%. The time point here: 2014-2015 season, pre-vaccination. Material: CXCR5+ CD38- circulating T follicular helper cells from blood, obtained on the day of influenza vaccination. As to subset: circulating Tfh, non-naive CD4+CXCR5+PD-1+ (ICOS+CD38+ or ICOS-CD38-). The receptors derive from an adult who received the influenza vaccine.

J is TRBJ2-5 and V is TRBV7-8; no clear D gene. The germline gives CDR1 SGHVS, CDR2 FQNEAQ. The CDR3 spans 14 residues. The V gene lost 4 bases and the J gene lost 2 bases, with 11 bases spanning the gap. The CDR3 DNA follows: TGTGCCAGCAGCTCGACACTCGCTCAAGAGACCCAGTACTTC. The encoded protein is CASSSTLAQETQYF.

This clone appeared once. The chain employs TRBV11-2 and TRBJ1-5; D is perhaps TRBD1 (5 bases). V lost 5 bases and J 3 bases, leaving 11 bases between the germline ends. CDR1 and CDR2 from the germline V gene are SGHAT and FQNNGV. There are 14 residues in the CDR3. CDR3 loop: CASSLTDNNQPQHF. As DNA, the CDR3 is TGTGCCAGCAGCCTGACAGACAACAATCAGCCCCAGCATTTT.

The chain uses TRBV7-9 and TRBJ1-2; a weak D match, TRBD1 (6 bases). CDR1 and CDR2 (germline): SEHNR, FQNEAQ (reference sequence). CDR3 size: 14 residues. Trimming cost V 6 bases and J 5 bases, with 16 bases left between them. For the CDR3, the DNA is TGTGCCAGCAGACGGGACACAACCGTTTATGGCTACACCTTC. It codes for CASRRDTTVYGYTF.

This clone appeared a single time. The chain is built from TRBV5-8 and TRBJ2-5, with 7 bases aligning to TRBD1. Germline V CDR1 and CDR2: SGHTS, YDEGEE. Losses at the gene ends were 1 base for V and 4 bases for J; bases not matched to a gene: 7. This CDR3 is 15 amino acids long. The CDR3 DNA follows: TGTGCCAGCAGCTTGAAGGGGGCAGGTAGAGAGACCCAGTACTTC. It is translated as CASSLKGAGRETQYF.

This clone has a single count. V and J are TRBV9 and TRBJ2-2; D call uncertain. This CDR3 region has 16 residues. The V end lost 1 base, the J end lost 5 bases, and 15 bases lay between the germline ends. CDR1 and CDR2 (germline): SGDLS, YYNGEE. DNA for the CDR3: TGTGCCAGCAGCGTACACCATCAAGTCAGAACCGGGGAGCTGTTTTTT. Protein sequence: CASSVHHQVRTGELFF.

This chain joins TRBV28 and TRBJ2-2; 13 positions agree with TRBD2. CDR1 is MDHEN and CDR2 is SYDVKM in the germline V gene. This CDR3 has 19 residues. The trim removed 6 bases at V and 4 bases at J, leaving 14 bases unmatched. The CDR3 reads CASRPTSGGSSGGTGELFF. CDR3 bases: TGTGCCAGCAGACCGACTAGCGGGGGGTCCTCGGGCGGCACCGGGGAGCTGTTTTTT.

The chain joins TRBV28 to TRBJ2-7; TRBD1 matches at 9 bases. J lost 3 bases, V lost 9 bases, and 6 bases had no gene match. Looked up from germline, CDR1 is MDHEN and CDR2 is SYDVKM. CDR3 size: 13 residues. This CDR3 reads CASGQGNLYEQYF. CDR3 bases: TGTGCCAGTGGACAGGGGAACCTCTACGAGCAGTACTTC.

This clone appeared a few times. This rearrangement joins TRBV4-1 to TRBJ1-4, with D perhaps matching TRBD1 (6 bases). Trimming removed 1 base from V and 5 bases from J, with 8 bases in between. Germline V CDR1 and CDR2: MGHRA, YSYEKL. CDR3 length: 14 residues. The CDR3 sequence is CASSQGGQNEKLFF. CDR3 DNA sequence: TGCGCCAGCAGCCAAGGTGGACAGAATGAAAAACTGTTTTTT.

The chain recombines TRBV19 with TRBJ2-3, with TRBD2 matching 9 bases. Germline CDR1 is LNHDA and CDR2 is SQIVND (reference sequence). Trimming removed 3 bases from V and 4 bases from J; junction bases left unmatched: 8. This CDR3 contains 16 residues. CDR3 region: CASSMGTSYGADTQYF. In DNA, the CDR3 is TGTGCCAGTAGTATGGGGACTAGCTATGGGGCAGATACGCAGTATTTT.

This clone has only a few counts. The genes are TRBV6-1 and TRBJ2-1; 8 nucleotides match TRBD1. J lost 6 bases, V lost 0 bases, and 4 bases had no gene match. CDR3 length: 15 residues. Germline loops: CDR1 MNHNS, CDR2 SASEGT. CDR3 sequence (DNA): TGTGCCAGCAGTGAAGCGGGGACAGGAACCAATGAGCAGTTCTTC. This translates into CASSEAGTGTNEQFF.

The genes are TRBV10-3 and TRBJ2-1; 13 nucleotides match TRBD2. Germline trimming cut 4 bases from V and 8 bases from J; bases unmatched to any gene: 8. The germline V gene encodes CDR1 ENHRY and CDR2 SYGVKD. The CDR3 covers 16 residues. In DNA form, the CDR3 reads TGTGCCATCAGTGCCACTAGCGGGGGGGCGGGCTATGAGCAGTTCTTC. Translated, it gives CAISATSGGAGYEQFF.

The gene calls are TRBV2 and TRBJ1-1, with TRBD1 matching over 7 bases. CDR1 SNHLY and CDR2 FYNNEI come from the germline V gene. V lost 3 bases, J lost 1 base, and 8 bases stayed unmatched. The CDR3 loop spans 16 amino acids. In nucleotides, the CDR3 is TGTGCCAGCAGTGATCTTAAACAGGGGCAGAACACTGAAGCTTTCTTT. This codes for CASSDLKQGQNTEAFF.

This clone came up a few times. CDR3 DNA sequence: TGTGCCAGCAGCGTAGCCAGGACAGTAACAGGTTCACCCCTCCACTTT. Amino acids: CASSVARTVTGSPLHF. The chain carries TRBV9 and TRBJ1-6, with a tentative D call TRBD1 (6 bases). Germline CDR1 reads SGDLS; CDR2 reads YYNGEE. With 0 bases removed from V and 9 bases from J, the gap between germline ends came to 16 bases. This CDR3 spans 16 amino acids.

This chain connects TRBV5-4 to TRBJ2-1; 10 bases map to TRBD2. The length of the CDR3 is 16 residues. Trimming at V came to 3 bases and at J to 6 bases, leaving 9 bases not matched to a gene. CDR1 and CDR2 (germline): SGHNT, YYREEE (reference sequence). CDR3 in amino acids: CASSSSGGRAGNEQFF. The CDR3 coding sequence is TGTGCCAGCAGCTCTAGCGGGGGTAGGGCCGGCAATGAGCAGTTCTTC.